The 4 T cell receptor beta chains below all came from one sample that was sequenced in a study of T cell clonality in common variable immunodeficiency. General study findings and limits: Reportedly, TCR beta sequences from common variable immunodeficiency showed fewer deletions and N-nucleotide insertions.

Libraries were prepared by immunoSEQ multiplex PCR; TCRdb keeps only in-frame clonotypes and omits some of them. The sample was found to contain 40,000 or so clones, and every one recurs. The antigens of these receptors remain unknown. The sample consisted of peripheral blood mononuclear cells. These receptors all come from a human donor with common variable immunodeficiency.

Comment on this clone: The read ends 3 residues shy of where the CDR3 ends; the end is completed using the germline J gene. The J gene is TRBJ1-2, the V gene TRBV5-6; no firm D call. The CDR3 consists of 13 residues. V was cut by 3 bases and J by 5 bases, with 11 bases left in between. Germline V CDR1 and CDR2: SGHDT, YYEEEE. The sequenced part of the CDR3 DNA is TGTGCCAGCAGCTCAGATACCTGGTATGGC. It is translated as CASSSDTWYG. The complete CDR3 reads CASSSDTWYGYTF.

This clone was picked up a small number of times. The CDR3 region is CASRSLGQTSAYNSPLHF. The part of the CDR3 DNA that was read is TGTGCCAGTAGATCTTTGGGACAGACGAGCGCCTATAATTCACCC. The chain recombines TRBV19 with TRBJ1-6, with 7 bases that match TRBD1. The read stops 3 residues short of the end of the CDR3; the missing end is completed from the germline J gene. Germline-derived CDR1 and CDR2 are LNHDA and SQIVND (reference sequence). V lost 6 bases and J lost 2; bases outside the gene matches: 13. This CDR3 comprises 18 residues.

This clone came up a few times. CDR3 in amino acids: CAWSETGRGQPQHF. Incomplete CDR3 DNA: TGTGCCTGGAGCGAGACAGGGAGAGGTCAGCCC. The V gene is TRBV30, the J gene TRBJ1-5, with 7 bases fitting TRBD1. The sequenced fragment ends 3 residues before the CDR3 boundary, so the rest is inferred from the germline J gene. Germline V gene lookup returns CDR1 GTSNPN and CDR2 SVGIG (reference sequence). The CDR3 totals 14 residues. Unmatched junction bases numbered 8, after V lost 3 bases and J lost 6 bases.

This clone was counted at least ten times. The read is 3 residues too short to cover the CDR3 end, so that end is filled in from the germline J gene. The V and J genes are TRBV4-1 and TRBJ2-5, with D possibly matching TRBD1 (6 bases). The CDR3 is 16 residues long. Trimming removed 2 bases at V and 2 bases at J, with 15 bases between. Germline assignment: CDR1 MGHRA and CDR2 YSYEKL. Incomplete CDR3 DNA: TGCGCCAGCAGCCAAACGCCAGGGGACCATCAAGAGACC. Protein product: CASSQTPGDHQET. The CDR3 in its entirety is CASSQTPGDHQETQYF.